This is a list of T cell receptor beta chains from one sample in a study of cytomegalovirus exposure and HLA in healthy donors. Assay used: immunoSEQ multiplex PCR; TCRdb lists only in-frame clones, some missing. The sample gives tens of thousands of clones, roughly four fifths of which show up once; under 6.5% is in the top ten. The sequenced sample was PBMCs. Receptors originate from a man between 45 and 60 years old in good health and CMV-seronegative. Each CDR3 is given with its conserved first and last residue. A D gene is named only where the DNA matches it firmly. Size is omitted from some rows. Given values are once, few, many or a class for expanded clones.

size	D	length	V	J	DNA	CDR3
once	-	8	TRBV20-1	TRBJ1-2	TGCAGTGCCGGGGGAAACACCTTC	CSAGGNTF
-	TRBD2	17	TRBV5-8	TRBJ2-7	TGTGCCAGCAGGCCCGGGACTAGCGGGGTAATCTCCTACGAGCAGTACTTC	CASRPGTSGVISYEQYF
-	-	13	TRBV6-4	TRBJ2-3	TGTGCCAGCAGTAGCGGGAGCACAGATACGCAGTATTTT	CASSSGSTDTQYF
-	TRBD2	15	TRBV29-1	TRBJ2-3	TGCAGCGTGGGGGGGACTAGCGGTAGCACAGATACGCAGTATTTT	CSVGGTSGSTDTQYF
-	TRBD2	15	TRBV10-3	TRBJ2-1	TGTGCCATCAGTAAGACTAGCGGCACCTACAATGAGCAGTTCTTC	CAISKTSGTYNEQFF
once	TRBD2	18	TRBV7-6	TRBJ2-5	TGTGCCAGCAGCCTCGGGGGACTAGCGGGAGGTCGTGAAGAGACCCAGTACTTC	CASSLGGLAGGREETQYF
-	-	13	TRBV27	TRBJ2-1	TGTGCCAGCAGGGGGGGTCCCTACAATGAGCAGTTCTTC	CASRGGPYNEQFF
-	TRBD1	13	TRBV10-3	TRBJ1-4	TGTGCCATCGGACAGGGTGAATACGAAAAACTGTTTTTT	CAIGQGEYEKLFF
few	-	14	TRBV30	TRBJ2-2	TGTGCCTGGAGAGCGGTTTCGAACACCGGGGAGCTGTTTTTT	CAWRAVSNTGELFF
-	-	16	TRBV18	TRBJ1-1	TGTGCCAGCTCTACCGGGGGGCCTGGGATGAACACTGAAGCTTTCTTT	CASSTGGPGMNTEAFF